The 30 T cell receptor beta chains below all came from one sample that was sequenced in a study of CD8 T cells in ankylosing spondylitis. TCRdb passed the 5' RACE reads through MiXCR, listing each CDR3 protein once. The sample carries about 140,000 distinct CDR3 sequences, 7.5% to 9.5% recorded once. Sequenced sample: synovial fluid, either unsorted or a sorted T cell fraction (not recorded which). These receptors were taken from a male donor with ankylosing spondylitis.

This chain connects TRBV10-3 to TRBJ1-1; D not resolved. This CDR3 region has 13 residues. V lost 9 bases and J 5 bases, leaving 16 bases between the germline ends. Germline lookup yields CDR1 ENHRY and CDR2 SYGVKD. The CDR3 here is CAIIFPTGTEAFF. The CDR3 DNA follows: TGTGCCATAATTTTTCCGACGGGAACTGAAGCTTTCTTT.

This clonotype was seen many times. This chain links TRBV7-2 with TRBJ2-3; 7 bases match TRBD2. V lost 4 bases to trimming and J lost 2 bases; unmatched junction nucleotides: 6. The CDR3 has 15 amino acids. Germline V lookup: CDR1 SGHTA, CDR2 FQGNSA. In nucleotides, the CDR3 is TGTGCCAGCAGCTCCTTCGGGGGGTACACAGATACGCAGTATTTT. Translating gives CASSSFGGYTDTQYF.

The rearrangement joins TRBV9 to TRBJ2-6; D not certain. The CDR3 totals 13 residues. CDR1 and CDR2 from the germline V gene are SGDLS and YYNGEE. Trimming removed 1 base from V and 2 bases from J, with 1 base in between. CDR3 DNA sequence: TGTGCCAGCAGCGTACCTGGGGCCAACGTCCTGACTTTC. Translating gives CASSVPGANVLTF.

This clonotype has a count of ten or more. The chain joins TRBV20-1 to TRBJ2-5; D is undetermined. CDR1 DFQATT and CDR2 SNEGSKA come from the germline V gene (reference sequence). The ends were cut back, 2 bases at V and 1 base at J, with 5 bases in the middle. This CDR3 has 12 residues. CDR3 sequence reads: CSARHGQETQYF. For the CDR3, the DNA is TGCAGTGCTAGACACGGCCAAGAGACCCAGTACTTC.

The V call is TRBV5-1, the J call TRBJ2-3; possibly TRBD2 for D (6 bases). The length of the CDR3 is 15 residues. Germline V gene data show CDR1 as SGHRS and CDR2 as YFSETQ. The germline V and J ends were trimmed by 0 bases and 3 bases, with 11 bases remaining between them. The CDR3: CASSLEGGNTDTQYF. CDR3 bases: TGCGCCAGCAGCTTGGAGGGCGGGAATACAGATACGCAGTATTTT.

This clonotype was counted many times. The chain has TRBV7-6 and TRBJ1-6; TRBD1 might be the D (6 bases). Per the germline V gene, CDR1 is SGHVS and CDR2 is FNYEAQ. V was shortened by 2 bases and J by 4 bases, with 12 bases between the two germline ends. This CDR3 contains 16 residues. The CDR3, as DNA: TGTGCCAGCAGCTTACAGGGGCCACCTTATAATTCACCCCTCCACTTT. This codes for CASSLQGPPYNSPLHF.

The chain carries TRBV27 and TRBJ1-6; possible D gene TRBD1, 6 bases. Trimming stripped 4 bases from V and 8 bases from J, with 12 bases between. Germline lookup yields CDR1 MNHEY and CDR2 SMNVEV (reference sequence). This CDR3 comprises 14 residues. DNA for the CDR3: TGTGCCAGCAGTTCCACAGGGCGAGATTCACCCCTCCACTTT. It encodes CASSSTGRDSPLHF.

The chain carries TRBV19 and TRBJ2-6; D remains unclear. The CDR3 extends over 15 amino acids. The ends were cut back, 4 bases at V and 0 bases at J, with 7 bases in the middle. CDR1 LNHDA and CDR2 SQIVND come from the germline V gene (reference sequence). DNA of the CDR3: TGTGCCAGTAGTACCCGGACCTCTGGGGCCAACGTCCTGACTTTC. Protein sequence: CASSTRTSGANVLTF.

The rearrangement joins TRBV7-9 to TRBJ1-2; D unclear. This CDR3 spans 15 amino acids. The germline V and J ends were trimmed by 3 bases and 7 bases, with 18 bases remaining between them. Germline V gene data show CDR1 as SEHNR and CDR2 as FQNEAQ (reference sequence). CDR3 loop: CASSFTDVPAGGYTF. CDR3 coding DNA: TGTGCCAGCAGCTTTACCGATGTCCCTGCTGGTGGCTACACCTTC.

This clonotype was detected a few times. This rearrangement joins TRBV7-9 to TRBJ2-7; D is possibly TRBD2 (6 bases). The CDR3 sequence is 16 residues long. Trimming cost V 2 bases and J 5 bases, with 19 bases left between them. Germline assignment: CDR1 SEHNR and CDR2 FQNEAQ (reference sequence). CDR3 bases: TGTGCCAGCAGCTTAAACCCTGGGCGGGGCAGGGACGAGCAGTACTTC. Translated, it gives CASSLNPGRGRDEQYF.

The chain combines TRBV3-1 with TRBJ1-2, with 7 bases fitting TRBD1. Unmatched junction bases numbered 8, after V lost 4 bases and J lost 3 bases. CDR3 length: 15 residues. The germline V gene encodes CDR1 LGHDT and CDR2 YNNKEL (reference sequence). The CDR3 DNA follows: TGTGCCAGCAGCCTCTCCAGGGGGTTAGACTATGGCTACACCTTC. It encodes CASSLSRGLDYGYTF.

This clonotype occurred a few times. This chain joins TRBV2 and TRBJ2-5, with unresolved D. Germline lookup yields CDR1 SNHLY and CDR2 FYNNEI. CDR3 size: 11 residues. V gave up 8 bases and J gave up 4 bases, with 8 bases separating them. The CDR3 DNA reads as TGTGCCAGCGCGATGTCAGAGACCCAGTACTTC. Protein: CASAMSETQYF.

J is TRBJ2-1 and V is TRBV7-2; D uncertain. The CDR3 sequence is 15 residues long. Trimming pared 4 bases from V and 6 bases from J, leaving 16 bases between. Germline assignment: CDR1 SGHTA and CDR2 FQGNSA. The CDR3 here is CASSSRDAVRNEQFF. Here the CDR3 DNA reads TGTGCCAGCAGCTCAAGAGACGCGGTCCGCAATGAGCAGTTCTTC.

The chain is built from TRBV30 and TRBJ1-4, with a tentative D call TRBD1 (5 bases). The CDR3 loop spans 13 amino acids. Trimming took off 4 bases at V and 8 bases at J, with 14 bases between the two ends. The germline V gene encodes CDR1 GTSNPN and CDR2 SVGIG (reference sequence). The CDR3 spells CAWTDPGIEKLFF. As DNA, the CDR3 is TGTGCCTGGACCGACCCAGGGATAGAAAAACTGTTTTTT. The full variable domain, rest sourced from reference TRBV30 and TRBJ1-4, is SQTIHQWPATLVQPVGSPLSLECTVEGTSNPNLYWYRQAAGRGLQLLFYSVGIGQISSEVPQNLSASRPQDRQFILSSKKLLLSDSGFYLCAWTDPGIEKLFFGSGTQLSVL.

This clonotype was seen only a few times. The CDR3 DNA reads TGTGCCAGCGGGGTGAGGGGTTTAGGGAGCTATGGCTACACCTTC. Protein: CASGVRGLGSYGYTF. The chain uses TRBV28 and TRBJ1-2; weak D call: TRBD1 (5 bases). The CDR3 runs to 15 residues. Trimming pared 8 bases from V and 4 bases from J, leaving 20 bases between. Germline V gene lookup returns CDR1 MDHEN and CDR2 SYDVKM.

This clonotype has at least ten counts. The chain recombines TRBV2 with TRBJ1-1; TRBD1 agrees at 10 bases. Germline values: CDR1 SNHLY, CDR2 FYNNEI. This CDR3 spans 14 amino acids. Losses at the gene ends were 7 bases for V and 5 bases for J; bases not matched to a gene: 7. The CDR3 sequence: CASTFDRGRTEAFF. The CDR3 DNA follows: TGTGCCAGCACATTCGACAGGGGGCGAACTGAAGCTTTCTTT. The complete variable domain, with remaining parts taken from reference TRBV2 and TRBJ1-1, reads EPEVTQTPSHQVTQMGQEVILRCVPISNHLYFYWYRQILGQKVEFLVSFYNNEISEKSEIFDDQFSVERPDGSNFTLKIRSTKLEDSAMYFCASTFDRGRTEAFFGQGTRLTVV.

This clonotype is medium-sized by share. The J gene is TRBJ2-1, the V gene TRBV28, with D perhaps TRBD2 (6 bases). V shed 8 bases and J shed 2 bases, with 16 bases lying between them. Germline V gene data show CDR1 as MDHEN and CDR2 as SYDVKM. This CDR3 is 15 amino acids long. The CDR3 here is CASQVWRETYNEQFF. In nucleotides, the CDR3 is TGTGCCAGCCAGGTGTGGCGGGAAACCTACAATGAGCAGTTCTTC. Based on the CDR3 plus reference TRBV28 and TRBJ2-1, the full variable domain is DVKVTQSSRYLVKRTGEKVFLECVQDMDHENMFWYRQDPGLGLRLIYFSYDVKMKEKGDIPEGYSVSREKKERFSLILESASTNQTSMYLCASQVWRETYNEQFFGPGTRLTVL.

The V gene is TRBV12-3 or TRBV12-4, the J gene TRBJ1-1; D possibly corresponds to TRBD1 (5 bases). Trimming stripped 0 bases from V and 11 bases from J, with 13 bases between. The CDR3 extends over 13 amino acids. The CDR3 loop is CASSLAQRGKAFF. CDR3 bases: TGTGCCAGCAGTTTAGCGCAAAGGGGAAAGGCTTTCTTT.

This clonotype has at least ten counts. CDR3 in DNA: TGTGCCAGCAGCCAAGCCCGGACAGGGTCTAATGAAAAACTGTTTTTT. Encoded protein: CASSQARTGSNEKLFF. V gene TRBV4-2 combines with J gene TRBJ1-4; 8 nucleotides agree with TRBD1. Germline-derived CDR1 and CDR2 are LGHNA and YNFKEQ. This CDR3 spans 16 amino acids. With V trimmed by 1 base and J by 3 bases, 4 bases remained unmatched.

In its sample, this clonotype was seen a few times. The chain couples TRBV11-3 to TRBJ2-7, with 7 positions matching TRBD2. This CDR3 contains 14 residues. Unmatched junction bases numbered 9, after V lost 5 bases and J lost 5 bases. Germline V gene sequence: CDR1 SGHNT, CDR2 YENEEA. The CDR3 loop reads CASSPRTSSDEQYF. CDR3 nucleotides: TGTGCCAGCAGCCCCCGGACTAGTTCCGACGAGCAGTACTTC.

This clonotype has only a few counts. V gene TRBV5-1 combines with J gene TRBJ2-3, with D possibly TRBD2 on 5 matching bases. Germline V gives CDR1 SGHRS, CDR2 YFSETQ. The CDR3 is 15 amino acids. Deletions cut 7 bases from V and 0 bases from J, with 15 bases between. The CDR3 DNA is TGCGCCAGCCGTATTTGGACTTCTAGCACAGATACGCAGTATTTT. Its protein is CASRIWTSSTDTQYF.

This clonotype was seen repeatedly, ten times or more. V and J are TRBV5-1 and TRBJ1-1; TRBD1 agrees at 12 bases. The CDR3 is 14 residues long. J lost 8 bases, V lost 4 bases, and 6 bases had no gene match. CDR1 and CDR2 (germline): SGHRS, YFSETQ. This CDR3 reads CASSRGTGGAEAFF. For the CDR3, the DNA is TGCGCCAGCAGCAGAGGGACAGGGGGCGCCGAAGCTTTCTTT.

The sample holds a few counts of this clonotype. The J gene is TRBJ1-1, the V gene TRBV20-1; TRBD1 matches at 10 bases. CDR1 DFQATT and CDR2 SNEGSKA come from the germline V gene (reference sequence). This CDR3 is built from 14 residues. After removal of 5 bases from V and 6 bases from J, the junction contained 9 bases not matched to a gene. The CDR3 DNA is TGCAGTGCTGGGGCCGGGACAGGGGTAGCTGAAGCTTTCTTT. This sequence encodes CSAGAGTGVAEAFF.

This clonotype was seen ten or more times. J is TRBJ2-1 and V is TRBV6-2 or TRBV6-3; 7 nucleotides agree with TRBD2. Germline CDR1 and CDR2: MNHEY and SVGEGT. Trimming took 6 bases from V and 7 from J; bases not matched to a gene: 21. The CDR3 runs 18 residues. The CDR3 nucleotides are TGTGCCAGCAGCTTCAACTCCCAGCGGGGAGCGATTCGGAATGAGCAGTTCTTC. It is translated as CASSFNSQRGAIRNEQFF.

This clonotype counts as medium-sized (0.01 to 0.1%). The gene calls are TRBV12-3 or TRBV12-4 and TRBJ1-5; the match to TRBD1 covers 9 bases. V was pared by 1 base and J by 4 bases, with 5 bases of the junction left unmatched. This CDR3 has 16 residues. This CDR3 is CASSLERGQGNQPQHF. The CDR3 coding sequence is TGTGCCAGCAGTTTAGAACGCGGACAGGGGAATCAGCCCCAGCATTTT.

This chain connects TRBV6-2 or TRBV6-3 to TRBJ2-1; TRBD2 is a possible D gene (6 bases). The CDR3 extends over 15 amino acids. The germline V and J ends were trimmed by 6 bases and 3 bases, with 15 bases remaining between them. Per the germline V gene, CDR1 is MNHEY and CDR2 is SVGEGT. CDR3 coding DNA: TGTGCCAGCAGCTACGGGGGTATAATCTACAATGAGCAGTTCTTC. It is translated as CASSYGGIIYNEQFF.

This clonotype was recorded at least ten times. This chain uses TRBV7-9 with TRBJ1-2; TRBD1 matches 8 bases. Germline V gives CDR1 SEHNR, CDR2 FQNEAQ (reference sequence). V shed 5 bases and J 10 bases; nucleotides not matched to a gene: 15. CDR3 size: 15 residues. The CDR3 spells CASSPHRGTSVDYTF. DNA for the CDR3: TGTGCCAGCAGCCCCCACAGGGGGACGTCCGTTGACTACACCTTC.

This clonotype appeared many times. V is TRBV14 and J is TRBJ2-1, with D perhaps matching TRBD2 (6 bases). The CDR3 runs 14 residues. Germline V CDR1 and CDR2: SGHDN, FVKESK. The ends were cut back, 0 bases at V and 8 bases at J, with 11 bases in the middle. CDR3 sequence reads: CASSQDPPSDEQFF. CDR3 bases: TGTGCCAGCAGCCAAGACCCTCCTAGCGATGAGCAGTTCTTC.

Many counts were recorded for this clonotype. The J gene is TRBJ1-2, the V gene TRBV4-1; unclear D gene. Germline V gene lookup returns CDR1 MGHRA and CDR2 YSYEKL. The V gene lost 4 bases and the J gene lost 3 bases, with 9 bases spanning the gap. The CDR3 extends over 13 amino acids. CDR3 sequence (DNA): TGCGCCAGCAGCCCCCGTGTCTACTATGGCTACACCTTC. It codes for CASSPRVYYGYTF.

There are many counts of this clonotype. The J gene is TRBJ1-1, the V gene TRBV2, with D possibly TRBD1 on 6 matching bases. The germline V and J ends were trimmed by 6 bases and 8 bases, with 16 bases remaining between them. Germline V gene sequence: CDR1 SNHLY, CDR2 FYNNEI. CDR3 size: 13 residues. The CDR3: CASRINPGTEAFF. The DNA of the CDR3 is TGTGCCAGCAGAATAAATCCCGGGACAGAAGCTTTCTTT.